A single sample gave rise to the 15 T cell receptor beta chains below, sequenced in a study of blood T cell repertoires in COVID-19. The method was immunoSEQ multiplex PCR; TCRdb's version includes in-frame clones alone and lacks a portion of them. This table holds around 67,000 clones, 80% to 90% found once. The sample taken for sequencing was peripheral blood. These receptors all come from a man in his fifties with active COVID-19.

The chain recombines TRBV7-3 with TRBJ2-5, with a weak D call TRBD2 (6 bases). V was clipped by 2 bases and J by 5 bases, with 12 bases between them. The CDR3 extends over 14 amino acids. Germline CDR1 and CDR2: SGHTA and FQGTGA. CDR3 coding DNA: TGTGCCAGCAGCTTAGGTGGGGCGGGGGAGACCCAGTACTTC. Its protein is CASSLGGAGETQYF.

The gene calls are TRBV5-6 and TRBJ2-6; 8 bases map to TRBD1. V lost 4 bases, J lost 0 bases, and 9 bases stayed unmatched. Looked up from germline, CDR1 is SGHDT and CDR2 is YYEEEE. The CDR3 is 18 amino acids. CDR3 coding DNA: TGTGCCAGCAGCCGCATAGGGACAGGATCCTCTGGGGCCAACGTCCTGACTTTC. Protein sequence: CASSRIGTGSSGANVLTF. Full variable domain (rest looked up from reference TRBV5-6 and TRBJ2-6): DAGVTQSPTHLIKTRGQQVTLRCSPKSGHDTVSWYQQALGQGPQFIFQYYEEEERQRGNFPDRFSGHQFPNYSSELNVNALLLGDSALYLCASSRIGTGSSGANVLTFGAGSRLTVL.

This sequence joins TRBV7-2 and TRBJ2-7, with a weak D call TRBD1 (5 bases). With 1 base removed from V and 4 bases from J, the gap between germline ends came to 17 bases. The germline V gene has CDR1 SGHTA and CDR2 FQGNSA. The CDR3 is made up of 16 amino acids. CDR3 loop: CASSLGSQGSVYEQYF. The CDR3 DNA sequence: TGTGCCAGCAGCTTAGGATCCCAGGGAAGTGTTTACGAGCAGTACTTC. The full variable domain, rest sourced from reference TRBV7-2 and TRBJ2-7, is GAGVSQSPSNKVTEKGKDVELRCDPISGHTALYWYRQSLGQGLEFLIYFQGNSAPDKSGLPSDRFSAERTGGSVSTLTIQRTQQEDSAVYLCASSLGSQGSVYEQYFGPGTRLTVT.

This rearrangement joins TRBV19 to TRBJ1-4; D is undetermined. From germline, CDR1 is LNHDA and CDR2 SQIVND (reference sequence). V shed 7 bases and J shed 3 bases, with 12 bases lying between them. CDR3 length equals 14 residues. CDR3 sequence reads: CASTSRRANEKLFF. In DNA form, the CDR3 reads TGTGCCAGTACCTCTAGGAGGGCTAATGAAAAACTGTTTTTT. Drawing the rest from reference TRBV19 and TRBJ1-4, the complete variable domain is DGGITQSPKYLFRKEGQNVTLSCEQNLNHDAMYWYRQDPGQGLRLIYYSQIVNDFQKGDIAEGYSVSREKKESFPLTVTSAQKNPTAFYLCASTSRRANEKLFFGSGTQLSVL.

J is TRBJ2-2 and V is TRBV25-1; 10 bases line up with TRBD1. Per germline, CDR1 MGHDK and CDR2 SYGVNS. CDR3 size: 13 residues. J was trimmed by 8 bases and V by 8 bases; bases with no gene match: 5. CDR3 DNA: TGTGCCAGCGGGACAGGGGCAATTGGGGAGCTGTTTTTT. Translation gives CASGTGAIGELFF.

The rearrangement uses TRBV25-1 and TRBJ1-5; tentatively, D is TRBD1 (6 bases). The CDR3 runs 16 residues. CDR1 is MGHDK and CDR2 is SYGVNS in the germline V gene. The V gene lost 2 bases and the J gene lost 1 base, with 12 bases spanning the gap. Here the CDR3 reads CASSETARGSNQPQHF. CDR3 DNA: TGTGCCAGCAGTGAAACTGCCAGGGGAAGCAATCAGCCCCAGCATTTT.

J is TRBJ2-3 and V is TRBV20-1; D gene unclear. Trimming took 4 bases from V and 4 from J, leaving 6 bases between them. The length of the CDR3 is 11 residues. CDR1 DFQATT and CDR2 SNEGSKA come from the germline V gene (reference sequence). Here the CDR3 DNA reads TGCAGTGCTACCCGGGCAGATACGCAGTATTTT. Its protein product is CSATRADTQYF.

The CDR3, as DNA: TGTGCCAGCAGTCCGAAGGGGGTGAGCAATCAGCCCCAGCATTTT. This sequence encodes CASSPKGVSNQPQHF. The chain is built from TRBV2 and TRBJ1-5; maybe TRBD1 (6 bases). In germline, CDR1 is SNHLY, CDR2 FYNNEI. The CDR3 consists of 15 residues. Trimming stripped 5 bases from V and 1 base from J, with 12 bases between.

The rearrangement links TRBV28 to TRBJ2-3; TRBD2 matches at 11 bases. This CDR3 contains 17 residues. V was clipped by 0 bases and J by 5 bases; unmatched bases: 7. Germline lookup yields CDR1 MDHEN and CDR2 SYDVKM. This chain's CDR3 is CASSLWGVAGGVDTQYF. The CDR3 nucleotides read TGTGCCAGCAGTTTATGGGGAGTAGCGGGGGGGGTAGATACGCAGTATTTT. The whole variable domain, filled in from reference TRBV28 and TRBJ2-3, reads DVKVTQSSRYLVKRTGEKVFLECVQDMDHENMFWYRQDPGLGLRLIYFSYDVKMKEKGDIPEGYSVSREKKERFSLILESASTNQTSMYLCASSLWGVAGGVDTQYFGPGTRLTVL.

The V gene is TRBV6-5, the J gene TRBJ2-5, with TRBD2 matching over 7 bases. The J segment lost 3 bases and the V segment lost 8 bases, leaving 9 bases of the junction unmatched. This CDR3 has 14 residues. Germline V gene data show CDR1 as MNHEY and CDR2 as SVGAGI. The CDR3 sequence is CASRAPGGKETQYF. In DNA, the CDR3 is TGTGCCAGCCGCGCCCCGGGAGGAAAAGAGACCCAGTACTTC.

The chain carries TRBV18 and TRBJ2-7, with a weak D call TRBD1 (5 bases). Trimming took 3 bases from V and 3 from J, leaving 12 bases between them. Per germline, CDR1 KGHSH and CDR2 LQKENI. There are 14 residues in the CDR3. CDR3 in DNA: TGTGCCAGCTCACCTCCTGACAGCCACTACGAGCAGTACTTC. Its translation: CASSPPDSHYEQYF.

The chain couples TRBV28 to TRBJ1-1, with D hard to call. V was trimmed by 2 bases and J by 0 bases, leaving 10 bases between them. Germline CDR1 is MDHEN and CDR2 is SYDVKM. This CDR3 has 15 residues. The CDR3 is CASSLPGSLNTEAFF. Written as DNA, the CDR3 is TGTGCCAGCAGTTTACCGGGGTCTCTGAACACTGAAGCTTTCTTT. The entire variable domain, with the rest obtained from reference TRBV28 and TRBJ1-1, is as follows: DVKVTQSSRYLVKRTGEKVFLECVQDMDHENMFWYRQDPGLGLRLIYFSYDVKMKEKGDIPEGYSVSREKKERFSLILESASTNQTSMYLCASSLPGSLNTEAFFGQGTRLTVV.

The rearrangement uses TRBV11-2 and TRBJ2-3, with D tentatively TRBD2 (6 bases). Germline CDR1 and CDR2: SGHAT and FQNNGV. The CDR3 is 12 amino acids. The ends were cut back, 4 bases at V and 6 bases at J, with 8 bases in the middle. For the CDR3, the DNA is TGTGCCAGCAGCTCACGGGGGGATACGCAGTATTTT. Encoded protein: CASSSRGDTQYF.

V gene TRBV29-1 combines with J gene TRBJ2-5, with 10 bases identical to TRBD1. Looked up from germline, CDR1 is SQVTM and CDR2 is ANQGSEA. This CDR3 region has 13 residues. V was clipped by 7 bases and J by 4 bases; unmatched bases: 6. CDR3 nucleotide sequence: TGCAGCGCGGCCCGGGACAGGGGAGAGACCCAGTACTTC. Translation gives CSAARDRGETQYF.

The chain carries TRBV7-2 and TRBJ2-7; weak D call: TRBD1 (5 bases). V gave up 5 bases and J gave up 4 bases, with 18 bases separating them. Germline V gene data show CDR1 as SGHTA and CDR2 as FQGNSA. The CDR3 covers 15 residues. CDR3 amino acids: CASSEASDKYYEQYF. The CDR3 coding sequence is TGTGCCAGCAGCGAAGCCTCGGACAAATATTACGAGCAGTACTTC.